This T cell receptor beta chain was captured by sequencing in a study of regulatory T cells in long-lasting Graves disease. The V segment lost 4 bases and the J segment 8 bases; nucleotides outside the gene matches: 14. The V gene's germline CDR1 is KGHDR and CDR2 SFDVKD. The CDR3 is 16 residues long. Time point meaning: newly diagnosed GD, antithyroid drugs for less than 3 months. Isolated PBMC RNA provided the starting material for the TCR library. Ten or more counts support this clonotype. The authors built TCR beta libraries using iRepertoire HTBI primers and Arm-PCR of CDR3 regions. Original data processing: Identified across the samples were some 62 TRBV segments and 14 TRBJ segments. TCRdb re-derived calls from the multiplex PCR reads in MiXCR, one entry per CDR3 protein. What appears here as the V and J calls and clone size reflects TCRdb's work, not the paper's. The sample shows over 350,000 distinct CDR3 sequences, approximately 15% of them seen only once.

These data were likewise used in another study, on T cells in Graves' hyperthyroidism and ophthalmopathy. As reported in that work: The model identified upcoming ophthalmopathy a median around 6 months ahead of onset.

The rearrangement uses TRBV24-1 and TRBJ1-2; 8 bases are shared with TRBD1. The sample consisted of peripheral blood mononuclear cells (PBMCs), taken at new diagnosis, from a patient treated with antithyroid drugs. This receptor was obtained from a middle-aged woman with Graves disease. The DNA for the CDR3 is TGTGCCACCAGTGACCCCACAACTACAGGGGGGGAAGGCTACACCTTC. Translating gives CATSDPTTTGGEGYTF.